The table lists the clone carrying this T cell receptor (beta chain) with a few counts. What it binds is not known. Constant-region reverse primers amplified full-length variable regions, followed by semi-nested Nested Universal Primer A PCR. TCRdb analysed the 5' RACE reads with MiXCR anew, one entry per CDR3 protein. The sample has several thousand distinct CDR3 sequences; approximately 31% are singletons. Treg sorting used a CD4+CD25+CD127-/low gate. CDR3 length: 13 amino acids. Germline CDR1 reads SGHTA; CDR2 reads FQGNSA. V dropped 5 bases and J dropped 4 bases, with 12 bases sitting between them. Study-wide points: Tumor Treg TCRs overlapped most with tumor naive CD4+ cells. Tumor memory CD4+ T cell TCR gene usage was found to cluster with blood and lymph node memory CD4+ cells and with lymph node naive CD4+ cells. The larger cohort examined one V-J beta rearrangement, not whole repertoires.

This TCR was sampled from a female donor with breast cancer. The chain combines TRBV7-2 with TRBJ2-7; unclear D gene. The specimen was Tregs sorted from blood. The CDR3: CASSAPPRYEQYF. CDR3 nucleotides: TGTGCCAGCAGCGCCCCCCCCAGGTACGAGCAGTACTTC.